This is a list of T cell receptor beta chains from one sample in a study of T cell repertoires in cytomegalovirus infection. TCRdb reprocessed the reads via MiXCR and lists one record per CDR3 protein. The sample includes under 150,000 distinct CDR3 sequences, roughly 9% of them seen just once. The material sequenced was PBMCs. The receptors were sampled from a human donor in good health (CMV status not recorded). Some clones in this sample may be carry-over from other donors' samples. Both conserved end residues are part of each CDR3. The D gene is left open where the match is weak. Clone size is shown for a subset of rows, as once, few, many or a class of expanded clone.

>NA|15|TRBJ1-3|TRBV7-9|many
CASSPSGGAGNTIYF
TGTGCCAGCAGCCCAAGTGGGGGGGCTGGAAACACCATATATTTT
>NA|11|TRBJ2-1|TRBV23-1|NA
CASIPKREQFF
TGCGCCAGCATACCGAAGCGGGAGCAGTTCTTC
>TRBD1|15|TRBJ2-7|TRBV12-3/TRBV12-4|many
CASSRPGQLTFEQYF
TGTGCCAGCAGTCGACCGGGACAGCTTACTTTCGAGCAGTACTTC
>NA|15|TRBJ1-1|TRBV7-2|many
CASSPVGGVSTEAFF
TGTGCCAGCAGCCCCGTAGGGGGGGTGAGCACTGAAGCTTTCTTT
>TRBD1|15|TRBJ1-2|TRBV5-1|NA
CASKLPGQGSGGYTF
TGCGCCAGCAAGCTACCGGGACAGGGGTCGGGGGGCTACACCTTC
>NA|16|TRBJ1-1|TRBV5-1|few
CASSATPLGDGTEAFF
TGCGCCAGCAGCGCCACCCCCCTGGGAGATGGCACTGAAGCTTTCTTT
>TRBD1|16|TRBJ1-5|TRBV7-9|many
CASSPGTGGSNQPQHF
TGTGCCAGCAGCCCAGGGACAGGGGGGAGCAATCAGCCCCAGCATTTT
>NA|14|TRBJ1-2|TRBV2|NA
CASSPSTVNYGYTF
TGTGCCAGCAGCCCTTCGACAGTTAACTATGGCTACACCTTC
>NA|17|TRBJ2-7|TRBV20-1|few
CSARTPSGVPETYEQYF
TGCAGTGCTAGAACCCCGTCTGGGGTCCCAGAAACCTACGAGCAGTACTTC
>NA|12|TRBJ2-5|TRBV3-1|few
CASSLAVETQYF
TGTGCCAGCAGCCTCGCGGTGGAGACCCAGTACTTC
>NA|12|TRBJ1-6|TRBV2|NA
CASSPDNSPLHF
TGTGCCAGCAGTCCGGATAATTCACCCCTCCACTTT
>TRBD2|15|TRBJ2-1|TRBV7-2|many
CASSFETSVFDEQFF
TGTGCCAGCAGCTTCGAGACTAGCGTGTTCGATGAGCAGTTCTTC
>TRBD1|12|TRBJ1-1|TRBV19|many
CASSMGDSAAFF
TGTGCCAGTAGTATGGGGGACAGCGCAGCTTTCTTT
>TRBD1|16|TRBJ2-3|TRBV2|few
CASRKGTGRGTDTQYF
TGTGCCAGCAGGAAGGGGACAGGGAGAGGGACAGATACGCAGTATTTT
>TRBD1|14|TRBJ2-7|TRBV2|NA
CASSVDRGGYEQYF
TGTGCCAGCAGTGTCGACAGGGGAGGCTACGAGCAGTACTTC
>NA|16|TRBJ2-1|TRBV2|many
CASSEALGQIYNEQFF
TGTGCCAGCAGTGAAGCGCTGGGGCAGATATACAATGAGCAGTTCTTC
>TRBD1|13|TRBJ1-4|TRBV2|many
CASSDGTGGKLFF
TGTGCCAGCAGTGATGGGACAGGAGGAAAACTGTTTTTT
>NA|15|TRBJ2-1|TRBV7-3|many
CASSSDTSSYNEQFF
TGTGCCAGCAGCTCCGACACGAGCTCCTACAATGAGCAGTTCTTC
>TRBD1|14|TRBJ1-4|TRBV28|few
CASRNTGDREKLFF
TGTGCCAGCAGAAACACAGGGGATCGGGAAAAACTGTTTTTT
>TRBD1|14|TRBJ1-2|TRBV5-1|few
CASSLPGQAYGYTF
TGCGCCAGCAGCCTTCCGGGACAGGCCTATGGCTACACCTTC
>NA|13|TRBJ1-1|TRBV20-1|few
CSASPGDGREAFF
TGCAGTGCTAGCCCAGGCGATGGACGTGAAGCTTTCTTT
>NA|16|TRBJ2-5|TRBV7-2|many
CASSLVTGATQETQYF
TGTGCCAGCAGCTTAGTGACGGGGGCGACCCAAGAGACCCAGTACTTC
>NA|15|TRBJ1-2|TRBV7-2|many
CASSPGREWGYGYTF
TGTGCCAGCAGCCCGGGCAGGGAGTGGGGCTATGGCTACACCTTC
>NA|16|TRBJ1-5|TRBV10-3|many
CAISEVQVTMNQPQHF
TGTGCCATCAGTGAGGTGCAAGTAACAATGAATCAGCCCCAGCATTTT
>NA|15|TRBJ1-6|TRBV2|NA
CASSVMQGLSSPLHF
TGTGCCAGCAGTGTCATGCAGGGTTTGTCTTCACCCCTCCACTTT
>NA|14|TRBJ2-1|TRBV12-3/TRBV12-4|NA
CASRRGSSYNEQFF
TGTGCCAGCAGGCGGGGAAGCTCCTACAATGAGCAGTTCTTC
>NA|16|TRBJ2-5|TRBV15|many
CATSRDTLVGQETQYF
TGTGCCACCAGCAGAGATACCCTAGTGGGCCAAGAGACCCAGTACTTC
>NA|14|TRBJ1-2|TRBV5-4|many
CASSPGYSGNGYTF
TGTGCCAGCAGCCCGGGCTACTCAGGGAATGGCTACACCTTC
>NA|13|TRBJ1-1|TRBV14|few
CASSYQENTEAFF
TGTGCCAGCAGCTATCAGGAGAACACTGAAGCTTTCTTT
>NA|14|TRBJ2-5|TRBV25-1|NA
CASSELTAGETQYF
TGTGCCAGCAGTGAATTGACAGCGGGAGAGACCCAGTACTTC
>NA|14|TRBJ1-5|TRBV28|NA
CASNLNPRNQPQHF
TGTGCCAGCAACCTCAACCCCCGCAATCAGCCCCAGCATTTT
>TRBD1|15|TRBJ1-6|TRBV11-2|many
CASSRGGDRVSPLHF
TGTGCCAGCAGCCGGGGAGGGGACAGGGTGTCACCCCTCCACTTT
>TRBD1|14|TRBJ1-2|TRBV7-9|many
CASSQQGASNGYTF
TGTGCCAGCAGCCAACAGGGGGCGAGTAATGGCTACACCTTC
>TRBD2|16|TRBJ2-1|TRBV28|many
CASSLVLAGSYNEQFF
TGTGCCAGCAGTTTAGTCCTAGCGGGCTCCTACAATGAGCAGTTCTTC
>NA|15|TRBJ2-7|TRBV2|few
CASSSPGTGPYEQYF
TGTGCCAGCAGCTCCCCCGGGACGGGCCCCTACGAGCAGTACTTC
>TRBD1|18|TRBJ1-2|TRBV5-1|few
CASSGGTGGGSALYGYTF
TGCGCCAGCAGCGGGGGGACAGGGGGCGGCTCGGCCCTCTATGGCTACACCTTC
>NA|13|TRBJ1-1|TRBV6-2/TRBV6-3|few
CASSPIGSTEAFF
TGTGCCAGCAGCCCAATCGGGAGCACTGAAGCTTTCTTT
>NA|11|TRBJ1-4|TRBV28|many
CASSLGEKLFF
TGTGCCAGCAGTTTGGGTGAAAAACTGTTTTTT
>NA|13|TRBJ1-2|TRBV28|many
CATARGGNYGYTF
TGTGCCACCGCAAGGGGAGGGAACTATGGCTACACCTTC
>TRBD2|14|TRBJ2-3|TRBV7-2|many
CASSLGTSPDTQYF
TGTGCCAGCAGCTTAGGGACTAGCCCAGATACGCAGTATTTT
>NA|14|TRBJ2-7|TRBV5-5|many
CASSPRDSSYEQYF
TGTGCCAGCAGCCCACGAGACAGCTCCTACGAGCAGTACTTC
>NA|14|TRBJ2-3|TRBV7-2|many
CASSLNGGTDTQYF
TGTGCCAGCAGCTTGAACGGGGGAACAGATACGCAGTATTTT
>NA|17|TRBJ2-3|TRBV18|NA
CASSPPGAGTNTDTQYF
TGTGCCAGCTCACCACCGGGGGCGGGGACCAACACAGATACGCAGTATTTT
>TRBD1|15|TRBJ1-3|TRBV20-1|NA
CSASRQGAGGNTIYF
TGCAGTGCTAGCAGACAGGGGGCCGGAGGAAACACCATATATTTT
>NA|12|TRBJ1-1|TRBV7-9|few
CASSFGQSEAFF
TGTGCCAGCAGCTTCGGACAGTCAGAAGCTTTCTTT
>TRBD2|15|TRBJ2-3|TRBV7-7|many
CASSFQAGGLDTQYF
TGTGCCAGCAGCTTCCAAGCGGGGGGACTCGATACGCAGTATTTT
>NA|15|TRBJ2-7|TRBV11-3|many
CASSTANRCAYEQYF
TGTGCCAGCAGCACCGCTAACCGGTGCGCCTACGAGCAGTACTTC
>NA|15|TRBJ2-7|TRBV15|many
CATSRDLRQTYEQYF
TGTGCCACCAGCAGAGATCTCAGACAAACCTACGAGCAGTACTTC
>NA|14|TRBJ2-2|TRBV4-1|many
CASSQVATDGELFF
TGCGCCAGCAGCCAAGTCGCAACCGACGGGGAGCTGTTTTTT
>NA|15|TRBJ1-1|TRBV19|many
CASSMGWVSTTEAFF
TGTGCCAGTAGTATGGGTTGGGTTTCGACCACTGAAGCTTTCTTT
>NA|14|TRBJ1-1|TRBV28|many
CASSPPQGWTEAFF
TGTGCCAGCAGTCCACCACAGGGTTGGACTGAAGCTTTCTTT
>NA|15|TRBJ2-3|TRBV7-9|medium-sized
CASTQAVGGTDTQYF
TGTGCCAGCACCCAGGCGGTTGGGGGCACAGATACGCAGTATTTT
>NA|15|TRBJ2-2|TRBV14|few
CASSHNPTVTTELFF
TGTGCCAGCAGCCATAATCCGACAGTCACCACGGAGCTGTTTTTT
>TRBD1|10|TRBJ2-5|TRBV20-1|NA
CSADRETQYF
TGCAGTGCGGACAGGGAGACCCAGTACTTC